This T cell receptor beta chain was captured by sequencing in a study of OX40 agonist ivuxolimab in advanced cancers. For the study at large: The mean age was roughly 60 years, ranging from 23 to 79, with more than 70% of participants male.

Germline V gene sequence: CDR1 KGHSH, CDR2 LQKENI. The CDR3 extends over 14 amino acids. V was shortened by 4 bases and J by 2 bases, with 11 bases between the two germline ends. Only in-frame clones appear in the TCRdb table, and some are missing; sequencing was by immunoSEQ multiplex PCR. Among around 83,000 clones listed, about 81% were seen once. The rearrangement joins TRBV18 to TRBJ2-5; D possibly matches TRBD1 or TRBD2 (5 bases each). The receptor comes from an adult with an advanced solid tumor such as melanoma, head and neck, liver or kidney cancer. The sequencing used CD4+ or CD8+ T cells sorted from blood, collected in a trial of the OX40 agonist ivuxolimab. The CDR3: CASSQGTLQETQYF. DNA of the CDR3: TGTGCCAGCTCACAGGGGACGTTACAAGAGACCCAGTACTTC. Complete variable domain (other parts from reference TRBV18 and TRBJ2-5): NAGVMQNPRHLVRRRGQEARLRCSPMKGHSHVYWYRQLPEEGLKFMVYLQKENIIDESGMPKERFSAEFPKEGPSILRIQQVVRGDSAAYFCASSQGTLQETQYFGPGTRLLVL.